These 3 T cell receptor beta chains came from one sample sequenced in a study of blood T cell repertoires in COVID-19. Produced via immunoSEQ multiplex PCR; TCRdb's table is partial and in-frame only. The data hold about 130,000 clones, with more than 75% observed a single time. Material for sequencing was peripheral blood. These receptors all come from a man aged 60 to 75 who had recovered from COVID-19.

V is TRBV25-1 and J is TRBJ1-2, with D tentatively TRBD1 (5 bases). V lost 3 bases and J lost 4, with 9 bases in between. Germline lookup yields CDR1 MGHDK and CDR2 SYGVNS. The CDR3 runs 13 residues. This chain's CDR3 is CASSEGLSYGYTF. In nucleotides, the CDR3 is TGTGCCAGCAGTGAGGGGCTGAGCTATGGCTACACCTTC.

The chain combines TRBV3-1 (or the pseudogene TRBV3-2) with TRBJ1-2, with D perhaps matching TRBD1 (5 bases). From germline, CDR1 is LGHDT and CDR2 YNNKEL (reference sequence). Trimming stripped 7 bases from V and 4 bases from J, with 13 bases between. This CDR3 region has 13 residues. The CDR3 region has the DNA TGTGCCAGCACCCAGGGCACAACCTATGGCTACACCTTC. It is translated as CASTQGTTYGYTF.

The rearrangement joins TRBV28 to TRBJ1-2; 7 bases line up with TRBD1. The junction had 10 bases not matched to a gene; V was cut back by 5 bases and J by 1 base. Germline CDR1 MDHEN, CDR2 SYDVKM. CDR3 size: 16 residues. The CDR3 bases are TGTGCCAGCAGTGCGCTAGAGGACAGGTTTAACTATGGCTACACCTTC. Encoded protein: CASSALEDRFNYGYTF.